One sample yielded the 27 T cell receptor beta chains listed below, sequenced in a study of siplizumab effects on memory and regulatory T cells. Repertoires were generated with immunoSEQ multiplex PCR, while TCRdb's copy carries only in-frame clones and drops some. The table has around 95,000 clones, about 91% seen once. Sequencing was done on a sample of CD4+ T cells sorted from blood. Receptors were obtained from a human donor in good health.

The J gene is TRBJ2-1, the V gene TRBV6-5; TRBD2 is a possible D gene (5 bases). CDR1 is MNHEY and CDR2 is SVGAGI in the germline V gene. The length of the CDR3 is 15 residues. The V gene lost 6 bases and the J gene lost 3 bases, with 15 bases spanning the gap. CDR3 in DNA: TGTGCCAGCAGCCCCCGGACTGGACGCTACAATGAGCAGTTCTTC. This gives the protein CASSPRTGRYNEQFF.

The genes are TRBV6-5 and TRBJ2-3, with 7 positions matching TRBD1. V lost 0 bases and J lost 2; bases outside the gene matches: 2. The CDR3 runs 15 residues. Looked up from germline, CDR1 is MNHEY and CDR2 is SVGAGI. CDR3: CASSYSGQVTDTQYF. CDR3 nucleotide sequence: TGTGCCAGCAGTTACTCTGGACAGGTCACAGATACGCAGTATTTT.

The rearrangement links TRBV28 to TRBJ1-1, with D perhaps TRBD1 (5 bases). Trimming removed 6 bases from V and 11 bases from J, with 16 bases in between. CDR1 is MDHEN, CDR2 SYDVKM, per germline. The CDR3 contains 12 residues. CDR3 loop: CASSDYRFPAFF. CDR3 DNA sequence: TGTGCCAGCAGCGACTACAGGTTTCCGGCTTTCTTT.

CDR3 bases: TGTGCCAGCAGCCCTAGCGGGGGGCTATACAATGAGCAGTTCTTC. Its protein is CASSPSGGLYNEQFF. V usage is TRBV7-7 and J usage is TRBJ2-1, with TRBD2 matching over 11 bases. V shed 5 bases and J 4 bases; nucleotides not matched to a gene: 4. There are 15 residues in the CDR3. Looked up from germline, CDR1 is SSHAT and CDR2 is FNYEAQ (reference sequence).

This chain joins TRBV5-1 and TRBJ2-5; either TRBD1 or TRBD2 may fit D (6 bases each). V gave up 7 bases and J gave up 5 bases, with 15 bases separating them. Germline CDR1 and CDR2: SGHRS and YFSETQ. The CDR3 runs to 13 residues. The CDR3 spells CASLMEGVETQYF. As DNA, the CDR3 is TGCGCCAGCCTAATGGAGGGGGTGGAGACCCAGTACTTC.

V gene TRBV7-3 combines with J gene TRBJ2-3; D gene ambiguous. V lost 5 bases and J lost 8, with 20 bases in between. Looked up from germline, CDR1 is SGHTA and CDR2 is FQGTGA. This CDR3 has 15 amino acids. CDR3 protein: CASSPGGGGGGTQYF. In DNA form, the CDR3 reads TGTGCCAGCAGCCCAGGTGGCGGTGGTGGTGGTACGCAGTATTTT.

The chain combines TRBV5-1 with TRBJ1-2, with 7 nucleotides matching TRBD1. CDR3 size: 14 residues. Germline loops: CDR1 SGHRS, CDR2 YFSETQ. The J segment lost 2 bases and the V segment lost 4 bases, leaving 5 bases of the junction unmatched. CDR3: CASSRPTGNYGYTF. Written as DNA, the CDR3 is TGCGCCAGCAGCCGGCCGACAGGGAACTATGGCTACACCTTC. The full variable domain, its missing parts supplied by reference TRBV5-1 and TRBJ1-2, is KAGVTQTPRYLIKTRGQQVTLSCSPISGHRSVSWYQQTPGQGLQFLFEYFSETQRNKGNFPGRFSGRQFSNSRSEMNVSTLELGDSALYLCASSRPTGNYGYTFGSGTRLTVV.

This clone was counted a single time. The rearrangement links TRBV6-5 to TRBJ2-7; 10 positions match TRBD2. Germline CDR1 reads MNHEY; CDR2 reads SVGAGI. The V gene end was trimmed by 6 bases and the J gene end by 5 bases; junction bases not matched to a gene: 10. The CDR3 runs 15 residues. This chain's CDR3 is CASRVSGGASNEQYF. The CDR3 DNA reads as TGTGCCAGCAGAGTAAGCGGGGGGGCATCGAACGAGCAGTACTTC.

This clone was detected only once. The chain combines TRBV28 with TRBJ1-4; TRBD1 agrees at 7 bases. This CDR3 contains 15 residues. Germline trimming cut 5 bases from V and 6 bases from J; bases unmatched to any gene: 9. Germline values: CDR1 MDHEN, CDR2 SYDVKM. The CDR3 nucleotides are TGTGCCAGCAGTGGCCCGACAGGGAAGGATGAAAAACTGTTTTTT. Protein product: CASSGPTGKDEKLFF.

The gene calls are TRBV30 and TRBJ1-1; tentatively, D is TRBD1 (5 bases). Trimming shortened V by 4 bases and J by 1 base, and 13 bases separated the two germline ends. CDR3 length: 14 amino acids. Per germline, CDR1 GTSNPN and CDR2 SVGIG (reference sequence). CDR3 DNA sequence: TGTGCCTGGACCCTATGGGGGGAGAACACTGAAGCTTTCTTT. Amino acids: CAWTLWGENTEAFF.

V and J are TRBV10-3 and TRBJ1-3; possibly TRBD1 for D (5 bases). There are 14 residues in the CDR3. Trimming took off 3 bases at V and 2 bases at J, with 8 bases between the two ends. Germline-derived CDR1 and CDR2 are ENHRY and SYGVKD. The CDR3 loop reads CAISDVGAGNTIYF. The CDR3 DNA reads as TGTGCCATCAGTGATGTGGGGGCTGGAAACACCATATATTTT.

The chain links TRBV10-1 to TRBJ1-2; D ambiguous. V lost 8 bases, J lost 4 bases, and 14 bases lay in between. The germline gives CDR1 WNHNN, CDR2 SYGVQD (reference sequence). This CDR3 spans 13 amino acids. CDR3: CASPIQSTYGYTF. The CDR3 nucleotides read TGCGCCAGCCCCATACAGAGCACCTATGGCTACACCTTC.

The gene calls are TRBV5-1 and TRBJ2-7; D ambiguous. This CDR3 is built from 14 residues. V lost 0 bases and J lost 0, with 7 bases in between. The germline CDR1 and CDR2 sequences are SGHRS and YFSETQ. The chain's CDR3 is CASSLEGVSYEQYF. Written as DNA, the CDR3 is TGCGCCAGCAGCTTGGAAGGAGTCTCCTACGAGCAGTACTTC.

The V call is TRBV10-3, the J call TRBJ2-7; the match to TRBD1 covers 7 bases. From germline, CDR1 is ENHRY and CDR2 SYGVKD. The trim removed 3 bases at V and 5 bases at J, leaving 10 bases unmatched. CDR3 length: 15 amino acids. In nucleotides, the CDR3 is TGTGCCATCAGTGAAAGTAAGATTACAGGGGACGAGCAGTACTTC. As protein: CAISESKITGDEQYF.

The chain carries TRBV6-1 and TRBJ2-5; possible D gene TRBD2, 5 bases. The CDR3 consists of 15 residues. V dropped 2 bases and J dropped 4 bases, with 14 bases sitting between them. Germline V gene lookup returns CDR1 MNHNS and CDR2 SASEGT. The CDR3: CASSESRGLVETQYF. CDR3 in DNA: TGTGCCAGCAGTGAAAGTCGGGGATTGGTAGAGACCCAGTACTTC.

The rearrangement links TRBV19 to TRBJ1-6; 7 bases are a match to TRBD1. CDR1 is LNHDA, CDR2 SQIVND, per germline (reference sequence). The ends lost 3 bases at V and 7 bases at J; junction bases unmatched: 3. The CDR3 totals 14 residues. The CDR3 loop reads CASSMGQPNSPLHF. CDR3 DNA: TGTGCCAGTAGTATGGGACAGCCGAATTCACCCCTCCACTTT. Drawing the rest from reference TRBV19 and TRBJ1-6, the complete variable domain is DGGITQSPKYLFRKEGQNVTLSCEQNLNHDAMYWYRQDPGQGLRLIYYSQIVNDFQKGDIAEGYSVSREKKESFPLTVTSAQKNPTAFYLCASSMGQPNSPLHFGNGTRLTVT.

The CDR3 is CASRGTGVTGELFF. CDR3 DNA sequence: TGTGCCAGTAGGGGGACAGGGGTCACCGGGGAGCTGTTTTTT. The chain links TRBV19 to TRBJ2-2; the match to TRBD1 covers 10 bases. There are 14 residues in the CDR3. Germline V gene data show CDR1 as LNHDA and CDR2 as SQIVND (reference sequence). J gave up 4 bases and V 6 bases, and 2 bases lay outside the gene matches. Based on the CDR3 plus reference TRBV19 and TRBJ2-2, the full variable domain is DGGITQSPKYLFRKEGQNVTLSCEQNLNHDAMYWYRQDPGQGLRLIYYSQIVNDFQKGDIAEGYSVSREKKESFPLTVTSAQKNPTAFYLCASRGTGVTGELFFGEGSRLTVL.

This sequence joins TRBV7-2 and TRBJ1-5, with D maybe TRBD1 (5 bases). Germline V gene lookup returns CDR1 SGHTA and CDR2 FQGNSA. The CDR3 contains 13 residues. Between the trimmed V and J ends, which lost 4 bases and 7 bases, there was a span of 11 bases. In nucleotides, the CDR3 is TGTGCCAGCAGCTGGCAGGGAGGGCAGCCCCAGCATTTT. Protein sequence: CASSWQGGQPQHF.

This clone was seen only a few times. This sample includes further DNA sequences coding for the same CDR3. This chain uses TRBV2 with TRBJ1-1, with D possibly TRBD1 on 5 matching bases. CDR1 is SNHLY and CDR2 is FYNNEI in the germline V gene. Between the trimmed V and J ends, which lost 6 bases and 5 bases, there was a span of 13 bases. CDR3 length: 13 amino acids. The CDR3 is CASRGGGRTEAFF. The DNA of the CDR3 is TGTGCCAGCAGGGGGGGAGGTAGGACTGAAGCTTTCTTT.

The chain combines TRBV28 with TRBJ2-3; 7 bases are a match to TRBD2. Per germline, CDR1 MDHEN and CDR2 SYDVKM. The length of the CDR3 is 16 residues. The V gene end was trimmed by 3 bases and the J gene end by 1 base; junction bases not matched to a gene: 7. DNA for the CDR3: TGTGCCAGCAGTTTGGACTTCGGACTAGGCACAGATACGCAGTATTTT. It yields the protein CASSLDFGLGTDTQYF.

The genes are TRBV28 and TRBJ2-7; D is unresolved. Germline V gene data show CDR1 as MDHEN and CDR2 as SYDVKM. The CDR3 sequence is 15 residues long. Trimming pared 3 bases from V and 0 bases from J, leaving 12 bases between. The DNA for the CDR3 is TGTGCCAGCAGTTTGAGTAGCACCAGCTCCTACGAGCAGTACTTC. Protein sequence: CASSLSSTSSYEQYF.

The rearrangement links TRBV11-2 to TRBJ1-3; 8 positions match TRBD1. The length of the CDR3 is 13 residues. CDR1 and CDR2 from the germline V gene are SGHAT and FQNNGV. Trimming at V came to 5 bases and at J to 8 bases, leaving 5 bases not matched to a gene. The CDR3, as DNA: TGTGCCAGCAGCCAGGACAGGGCGGACACCATATATTTT. This gives the protein CASSQDRADTIYF.

V usage is TRBV10-2 and J usage is TRBJ2-2, with no clear D. Germline values: CDR1 WSHSY, CDR2 SAAADI. CDR3 length: 12 residues. With 1 base removed from V and 9 bases from J, the gap between germline ends came to 6 bases. Here the CDR3 DNA reads TGCGCCAGCAGTGAGTTGGAGCGGGAGCTGTTTTTT. Amino acids: CASSELERELFF.

V usage is TRBV28 and J usage is TRBJ1-4; D is perhaps TRBD1 (5 bases). CDR1 is MDHEN, CDR2 SYDVKM, per germline. This CDR3 region has 15 residues. The V gene lost 6 bases and the J gene lost 10 bases, with 21 bases spanning the gap. Written as DNA, the CDR3 is TGTGCCAGCAGCCAAACCTGGGGGGGATTTGCAAAACTGTTTTTT. Its protein is CASSQTWGGFAKLFF.

This sequence joins TRBV4-3 and TRBJ2-7; 8 bases agree with TRBD1. The germline V gene has CDR1 LGHNA and CDR2 YSLEER. The CDR3 is 16 residues long. V dropped 4 bases and J dropped 5; count of bases not matched to a gene: 13. The CDR3 bases are TGCGCCAGCAGCCGACACGGCCGGACAGGGAGGAACGAGCAGTACTTC. It is translated as CASSRHGRTGRNEQYF.

The chain has TRBV4-3 and TRBJ1-2; D is perhaps TRBD1 (6 bases). The CDR3 runs to 14 residues. V lost 1 base and J 4 bases, leaving 10 bases between the germline ends. The germline V gene has CDR1 LGHNA and CDR2 YSLEER. This CDR3 reads CASSQAGQTYGYTF. CDR3 sequence (DNA): TGCGCCAGCAGCCAAGCAGGACAGACCTATGGCTACACCTTC.

In this sample, this clone turned up once. The rearrangement links TRBV18 to TRBJ2-1; TRBD1 agrees at 8 bases. The germline V gene has CDR1 KGHSH and CDR2 LQKENI. Trimming removed 3 bases from V and 3 bases from J; junction bases left unmatched: 7. The CDR3 totals 16 residues. The CDR3 spells CASSPTGQVIYNEQFF. Here the CDR3 DNA reads TGTGCCAGCTCACCGACGGGACAGGTAATCTACAATGAGCAGTTCTTC.